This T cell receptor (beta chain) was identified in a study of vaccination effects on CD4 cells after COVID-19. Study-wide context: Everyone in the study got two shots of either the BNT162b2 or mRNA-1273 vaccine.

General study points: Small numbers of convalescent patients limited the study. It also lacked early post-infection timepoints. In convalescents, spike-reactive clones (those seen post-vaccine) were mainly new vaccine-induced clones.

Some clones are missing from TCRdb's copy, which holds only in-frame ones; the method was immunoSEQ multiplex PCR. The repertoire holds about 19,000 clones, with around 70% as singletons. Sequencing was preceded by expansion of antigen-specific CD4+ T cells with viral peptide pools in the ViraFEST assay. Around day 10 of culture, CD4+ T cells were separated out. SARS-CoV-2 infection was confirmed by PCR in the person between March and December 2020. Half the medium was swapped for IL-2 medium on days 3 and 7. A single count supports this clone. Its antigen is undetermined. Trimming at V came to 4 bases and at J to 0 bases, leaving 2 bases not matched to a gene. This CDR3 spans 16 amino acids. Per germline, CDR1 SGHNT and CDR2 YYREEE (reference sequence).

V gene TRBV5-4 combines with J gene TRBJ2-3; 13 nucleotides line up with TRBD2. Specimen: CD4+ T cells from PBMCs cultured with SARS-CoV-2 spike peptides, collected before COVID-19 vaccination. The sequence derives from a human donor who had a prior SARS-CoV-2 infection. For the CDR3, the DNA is TGTGCCAGCAGCAGGGGACTAGCGGGGAGCACAGATACGCAGTATTTT. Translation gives CASSRGLAGSTDTQYF.